This TCR beta chain is from a study of blood T cell repertoires in COVID-19 (TCRdb year 2020). Turning to the overall study: Samples from collaborators originated in the United States, Italy and Spain and spanned both the acute and convalescent phases of COVID-19. The prospective study material was composed of cDNA or gDNA derived from T cells, B-cell-depleted T cells, or PBMCs. Deeply sampled blood TCRbeta repertoires from subjects exposed to, actively infected with, or recovered from COVID-19 were included in the dataset. The repertoires were made available in a free public database intended to serve as a resource for research on the immune response to SARS-CoV-2. Samples came from the ongoing ImmuneRACE study (first 160 participants) plus 1,254 subjects from 6 global collaborators. Nearly every sample came with metadata listing a de-identified subject ID, COVID-19 status, age in years and sex. Where available, HLA class I and class II types were taken from metadata supplied by the sample provider and were not determined by assay-based typing.

Including the terminal cysteine and phenylalanine, the CDR3 comprises 14 residues. The sequence is cut down to CDR3 DNA, 42 bases in frame from base 1. At the junction V is shortened by 5 bases and J by 5 bases; bases outside the gene matches: 8. CDR1 SEHNR and CDR2 FQNEAQ are derived from the germline V gene (reference sequence). Participants in the prospective study were enrolled through a virtual design, were aged about 18 to 89 years, and lived in 20 to 30 United States geographic areas. Cohort assignment in the prospective study relied on participant-reported clinical history from a screening survey and a study questionnaire. Each participant in the prospective study had whole blood, serum and a nasopharyngeal or oropharyngeal swab collected by mobile phlebotomists. Additional blood draws and questionnaires over a roughly two-month period could optionally be provided by prospective study participants. Blood samples from the prospective study were shipped frozen or at room temperature prior to DNA extraction.

The full study reports these points: The amount of clinical and demographic metadata varied by source and participant and was provided uncurated.

The immunoSEQ Assay, a bias-controlled multiplex PCR, was used to amplify TCRbeta CDR3 regions from genomic DNA. On the study's bioinformatics: Nucleated cell counts per sample were estimated from amplification of reference gene primers within the assay. To quantify the absolute abundance of each unique TCRbeta CDR3 rearrangement, sequence reads were collapsed and filtered. Productive Simpson clonality was computed per sample as the square root of Simpson's diversity index over productive rearrangements. The table was pulled from immuneACCESS by TCRdb, which kept in-frame rearrangements only. Such tables lose some clones; where checked, under half of the loss comes from unresolved V genes, and the rest has no known cause. V and J calls and clone size are given by that table; D and trimming were obtained from the DNA. For this sample the table gives about 200,000 clones, of which about four fifths were detected only once. The top ten hold approximately 9% of the sample.

To note about this clone: The specificity of this receptor is unknown. No much larger clone is present one base from it, and per-base qualities are unavailable.

Recombination connected TRBV7-9 to TRBJ1-2; TRBD1 matches 7 bases in the middle. The sequence was obtained from a woman in her forties or fifties with acute COVID-19. Source material: PBMCs or T cells enriched from blood (not recorded which). Here the CDR3 is given as CASSPNEQGYGYTF. The DNA reads as follows: TGTGCCAGCAGCCCCAACGAACAGGGGTATGGCTACACCTTC.